These 8 T cell receptor beta chains share one sample of origin, sequenced in a study of tissue T cells after allogeneic stem cell transplantation (dated by TCRdb to between 2020 and 2023). Receptor libraries were prepared by the immunoSEQ multiplex PCR assay. TCRdb took over this immuneACCESS table, retaining in-frame rearrangements with V and J assigned. Such tables are incomplete; in checked studies, under half of the missing clones stem from an unresolved V gene, and the remainder is unexplained. This sample lists some 17,000 clones; 70% were detected once. The biggest ten clones account for 0.75% to 1% of the sample. Sequenced: spleen. The receptor source for this set is a female BALB/c mouse in good health. This strain is of MHC haplotype H2-d.

About this clone itself: These gene names are mouse names. The CDR3 end falls 1 residue outside the read, so it is completed with the germline J gene. This chain joins TRBV2 and TRBJ2-4, with TRBD2 matching over 7 bases. CDR3 length equals 17 residues. CDR1 LGHNA and CDR2 YSYQKL come from the germline V gene. J was trimmed by 3 bases and V by 1 base; bases with no gene match: 10. The CDR3 here is CASSQGGGILGQNTLYF. CDR3 bases read: TGTGCCAGCAGCCAAGGGGGGGGAATTCTTGGGCAAAACACCTTGTAC.

Notes on this clone: Mouse gene names and germline throughout. The read terminates 1 residue before the CDR3 end, so the remaining end is supplied by the germline J gene. The chain has TRBV4 and TRBJ2-4, with D perhaps assigned TRBD1 or TRBD2 (5 bases each). Trimming removed 5 bases from V and 3 bases from J, with 6 bases in between. Germline assignment: CDR1 LGHDT and CDR2 YNNKQL (reference sequence). CDR3 length: 12 residues. Partial CDR3 DNA: TGTGCCAGCAGCGGGGCACAAAACACCTTGTAC. Translating gives CASSGAQNTLY. The CDR3 in full is CASSGAQNTLYF.

About this clone: Gene labels here are mouse ones. The CDR3 extends 1 residue past the end of the read, so its final part is completed from the germline J gene. J is TRBJ2-5 and V is TRBV16; D not resolved. Germline-derived CDR1 and CDR2 are SGHSA and FRNQAP. V lost 4 bases and J lost 2, with 4 bases in between. This CDR3 spans 12 amino acids. CDR3 amino acids: CASSWGQDTQYF. The DNA read from the CDR3 is TGTGCAAGCAGCTGGGGCCAAGACACCCAGTAC.

This clone was picked up a small number of times. Gene and germline names: mouse. The missing CDR3 end, 1 residue past where the read stops, is filled in from the germline J gene. This chain connects TRBV2 to TRBJ2-7; 7 nucleotides agree with TRBD1. With 1 base clipped from V and 0 bases from J, the junction kept 0 bases outside the gene matches. Germline V lookup: CDR1 LGHNA, CDR2 YSYQKL. The CDR3 has 14 amino acids. The covered CDR3 bases are TGTGCCAGCAGCCAAGCAGGGGGCTCCTATGAACAGTAC. Amino acid sequence: CASSQAGGSYEQY. The full CDR3 protein is CASSQAGGSYEQYF.

As concerns this clone: Gene names are mouse gene names. The DNA ends 1 residue before the CDR3 does, and the rest of the CDR3 is filled in from the germline J gene. This chain uses TRBV13-2 with TRBJ1-2; no definite D call. Germline lookup yields CDR1 NNHNN and CDR2 SYGAGS (reference sequence). The CDR3 runs to 13 residues. V was clipped by 0 bases and J by 1 base, with 4 bases between them. The CDR3 spells CASGDARNSDYTF. Partial CDR3 DNA: TGTGCCAGCGGTGATGCCCGAAACTCCGACTACACC.

Of note for this clone: The gene symbols are mouse symbols. The CDR3 end is not reached by the read, which stops 1 residue before it; the germline J gene fills it in. The gene calls are TRBV20 and TRBJ1-2, with 7 bases lining up with TRBD1. Germline CDR1 and CDR2: GFQATS and STVNSAI. The CDR3 is 13 residues long. With 0 bases clipped from V and 2 bases from J, the junction kept 0 bases outside the gene matches. The CDR3 loop reads CGARDRGNSDYTF. Partial CDR3 DNA: TGTGGTGCTAGGGACAGGGGGAACTCCGACTACACC.

With respect to this clone: The listed genes are named as in mouse. Sequencing ends 1 residue short of the CDR3 end; the germline J gene provides the rest. The chain recombines TRBV4 with TRBJ2-7; 7 nucleotides line up with TRBD2. The CDR3 runs to 13 residues. CDR1 is LGHDT and CDR2 is YNNKQL in the germline V gene (reference sequence). V shed 3 bases, J shed 4 bases, and the junction held 3 bases outside the gene matches. CDR3 residues: CASSYLGEYEQYF. Incomplete CDR3 DNA: TGTGCCAGCAGCTACCTGGGGGAGTATGAACAGTAC.

Details on this clone: Gene names refer to mouse genes. The read stops 1 residue short of the end of the CDR3; the missing end is completed from the germline J gene. The chain combines TRBV13-2 with TRBJ1-3; 9 positions match TRBD1. The CDR3 length is 15 residues. V was pared by 3 bases and J by 0 bases, with 1 base of the junction left unmatched. CDR1 and CDR2 (germline): NNHNN, SYGAGS (reference sequence). The CDR3 bases that were read are TGTGCCAGCGGTGGGACAGGGGATTCTGGAAATACGCTCTAT. Its translation is CASGGTGDSGNTLY. The whole CDR3 reads CASGGTGDSGNTLYF.